Listed here are 17 T cell receptor beta chains from one sample, sequenced in a study of spatial heterogeneity in lung cancer. From the 5' RACE reads, TCRdb called clonotypes with MiXCR, one entry per CDR3 protein. The sample comprises over 50,000 distinct CDR3 sequences, approximately 6.3% of which are singletons, and roughly 15% rests with the top ten. Specified time point: sample taken at primary tumor resection. The source was PBMCs, collected at surgery. Every receptor here comes from a female donor with early-stage non-small cell lung cancer.

This clonotype was seen more than once but under ten times. The chain combines TRBV7-3 with TRBJ1-1; no firm D call. The V gene lost 1 base and the J gene lost 5 bases, with 8 bases spanning the gap. There are 13 residues in the CDR3. Germline CDR1 reads SGHTA; CDR2 reads FQGTGA. The CDR3, as DNA: TGTGCCAGCAGCTTAAAGCTAAGGACTGAAGCTTTCTTT. Translation gives CASSLKLRTEAFF.

This clonotype occurred many times. V usage is TRBV28 and J usage is TRBJ2-5, with a possible D match to TRBD1 (5 bases). The V and J ends lost 2 bases and 1 base respectively, with 5 bases between them. CDR3 length equals 13 residues. From germline, CDR1 is MDHEN and CDR2 SYDVKM. Written as DNA, the CDR3 is TGTGCCAGCAGTTTAGACAGCCAAGAGACCCAGTACTTC. This encodes CASSLDSQETQYF.

This clonotype appeared a few times. The chain combines TRBV20-1 with TRBJ2-3, with 10 bases lining up with TRBD1. V trimming: 5 bases; J trimming: 6 bases; junction bases outside the gene matches: 8. Germline-derived CDR1 and CDR2 are DFQATT and SNEGSKA (reference sequence). The length of the CDR3 is 14 residues. The CDR3 DNA follows: TGCAGTGCTTCCCTGGACAGGGGGGAGGATACGCAGTATTTT. Its translation: CSASLDRGEDTQYF.

This clonotype was recorded many times. The J gene is TRBJ2-7, the V gene TRBV6-6; D is ambiguous. Looked up from germline, CDR1 is MNHNY and CDR2 is SVGAGI (reference sequence). V lost 5 bases and J lost 5, with 16 bases in between. This CDR3 contains 14 residues. CDR3 bases: TGTGCCAGCAGTACGACCGAGGTGTCCCACGAGCAGTACTTC. Its translation is CASSTTEVSHEQYF.

There are a few counts of this clonotype. The chain carries TRBV27 and TRBJ2-7, with a weak D call TRBD2 (8 bases). The V and J ends lost 7 bases and 2 bases respectively, with 21 bases between them. This CDR3 contains 16 residues. Germline CDR1 is MNHEY and CDR2 is SMNVEV (reference sequence). The CDR3 reads CASTSGGLAGAYEQYF. In DNA form, the CDR3 reads TGTGCCAGCACCTCAGGGGGGCTAGCGGGCGCCTACGAGCAGTACTTC.

The sample holds a few counts of this clonotype. The chain carries TRBV18 and TRBJ1-1; unclear D gene. The V and J ends lost 2 bases and 7 bases respectively, with 14 bases between them. Germline lookup yields CDR1 KGHSH and CDR2 LQKENI. The length of the CDR3 is 14 residues. Here the CDR3 reads CASSPITKGGEAFF. The CDR3 nucleotides are TGTGCCAGCTCACCAATAACCAAAGGCGGTGAAGCTTTCTTT. The full variable domain, with the rest looked up from reference TRBV18 and TRBJ1-1, is NAGVMQNPRHLVRRRGQEARLRCSPMKGHSHVYWYRQLPEEGLKFMVYLQKENIIDESGMPKERFSAEFPKEGPSILRIQQVVRGDSAAYFCASSPITKGGEAFFGQGTRLTVV.

This clonotype was observed a handful of times. This chain links TRBV5-5 with TRBJ2-3; D possibly corresponds to TRBD1 (6 bases). Trimming removed 4 bases at V and 4 bases at J, with 22 bases between. Per the germline V gene, CDR1 is SGHKS and CDR2 is YYEKEE (reference sequence). The CDR3 length is 17 residues. In DNA form, the CDR3 reads TGTGCCAGCAGCCATTTGGCGGGCAGGACAGTAGCAGATACGCAGTATTTT. This encodes CASSHLAGRTVADTQYF.

This clonotype occurred a few times. The rearrangement joins TRBV10-3 to TRBJ1-6; D is possibly TRBD1 (5 bases). This CDR3 is 20 amino acids long. The V end was cut by 0 bases, the J end by 0 bases, with 18 bases between. Germline lookup yields CDR1 ENHRY and CDR2 SYGVKD. This chain's CDR3 is CAISESMDTLSFSYNSPLHF. The CDR3 DNA is TGTGCCATCAGTGAGTCGATGGACACGCTATCTTTCTCCTATAATTCACCCCTCCACTTT.

Ten or more counts support this clonotype. This chain links TRBV9 with TRBJ2-1; D gene ambiguous. The CDR3 sequence is 13 residues long. Trimming took off 0 bases at V and 8 bases at J, with 9 bases between the two ends. Germline CDR1 reads SGDLS; CDR2 reads YYNGEE. The CDR3 coding sequence is TGTGCCAGCAGCGTAGTGGGTACAGATGAGCAGTTCTTC. As protein: CASSVVGTDEQFF.

In its sample, this clonotype was seen many times. The chain is built from TRBV24-1 and TRBJ2-1; maybe TRBD1 (6 bases). Per germline, CDR1 KGHDR and CDR2 SFDVKD. This CDR3 spans 14 amino acids. The V end lost 1 base, the J end lost 10 bases, and 13 bases lay between the germline ends. CDR3 nucleotides: TGTGCCACCAGTGATTTACGAACAGGGTACGAGCAGTTCTTC. Protein sequence: CATSDLRTGYEQFF.

This clonotype has a single count. The chain carries TRBV19 and TRBJ1-5, with D perhaps TRBD1 (6 bases). The CDR3 has 15 residues. Germline CDR1 is LNHDA and CDR2 is SQIVND (reference sequence). The germline V and J ends were trimmed by 4 bases and 4 bases, with 14 bases remaining between them. The CDR3 region has the DNA TGTGCCAGTAGTACCCCCGGGACACCTAATCAGCCCCAGCATTTT. Translating gives CASSTPGTPNQPQHF.

This clonotype was observed many times. The chain combines TRBV7-9 with TRBJ1-5; perhaps TRBD1 as D (5 bases). CDR1 SEHNR and CDR2 FQNEAQ come from the germline V gene (reference sequence). The ends were cut back, 6 bases at V and 3 bases at J, with 9 bases in the middle. The CDR3 is 13 amino acids. The CDR3 DNA sequence: TGTGCCAGCAGTTCAGGGAACAATCAGCCCCAGCATTTT. Translated: CASSSGNNQPQHF.

This clonotype appeared many times. CDR3 amino acids: CASSFSGRTHEQFF. CDR3 DNA sequence: TGCGCCAGCAGCTTTAGCGGGAGGACTCATGAGCAGTTCTTC. This chain links TRBV5-1 with TRBJ2-1, with 10 bases aligning to TRBD2. The ends lost 2 bases at V and 8 bases at J; junction bases unmatched: 4. Germline CDR1 SGHRS, CDR2 YFSETQ. The CDR3 runs to 14 residues.

There are many counts of this clonotype. The J gene is TRBJ2-1, the V gene TRBV12-3 or TRBV12-4; TRBD2 agrees at 11 bases. The CDR3 is 18 amino acids. V lost 1 base to trimming and J lost 6 bases; unmatched junction nucleotides: 11. CDR3 residues: CASSLELAGATHPNEQFF. CDR3 sequence (DNA): TGTGCCAGCAGTTTAGAACTAGCGGGAGCGACCCATCCCAATGAGCAGTTCTTC.

V gene TRBV5-1 combines with J gene TRBJ2-6; unclear D gene. This CDR3 comprises 15 residues. V was trimmed by 1 base and J by 0 bases, leaving 5 bases between them. In germline, CDR1 is SGHRS, CDR2 YFSETQ. CDR3 amino acids: CASSLTTSGANVLTF. The CDR3 bases are TGCGCCAGCAGCTTGACAACCTCTGGGGCCAACGTCCTGACTTTC.

This clonotype appeared many times. The chain has TRBV7-2 and TRBJ2-1, with TRBD1 as a possible D gene (6 bases). Germline loops: CDR1 SGHTA, CDR2 FQGNSA. Trimming took off 4 bases at V and 1 base at J, with 14 bases between the two ends. The CDR3 sequence is 16 residues long. The CDR3 protein is CASSSRSGESYNEQFF. Written as DNA, the CDR3 is TGTGCCAGCAGCTCCCGGTCAGGGGAATCCTACAATGAGCAGTTCTTC.

This clonotype was seen a few times. This chain uses TRBV4-1 with TRBJ1-1, with D hard to call. Germline lookup yields CDR1 MGHRA and CDR2 YSYEKL. The CDR3 loop spans 14 amino acids. V was pared by 4 bases and J by 4 bases, with 13 bases between. The CDR3 DNA reads TGCGCCAGCAGCCGACACCGAAAGCCCACTGAAGCTTTCTTT. Residues: CASSRHRKPTEAFF.